Each of the 20 T cell receptor beta chains below was sequenced from the same sample in a study of cytotoxic CD8 clonotypes in ibrutinib-treated CLL. Some clones are missing from TCRdb's copy, which holds only in-frame ones; the method was immunoSEQ multiplex PCR. This sample has around 130,000 clones; around four fifths occur once, and the top ten carry about 3.3%. Specimen: PBMCs, collected after 24 months of ibrutinib treatment. Receptor source: a human donor with chronic lymphocytic leukemia.

V is TRBV15 and J is TRBJ2-7; possibly TRBD1 for D (8 bases). V gave up 3 bases and J gave up 7 bases, with 22 bases separating them. The germline V gene encodes CDR1 LNHNV and CDR2 YYDKDF (reference sequence). The length of the CDR3 is 16 residues. CDR3 protein: CATSRGGDRLFGEQYF. The CDR3, as DNA: TGTGCCACCAGCAGGGGGGGGGACAGGCTCTTTGGAGAGCAGTACTTC.

The chain joins TRBV27 to TRBJ2-3; D perhaps matches TRBD1 (6 bases). The CDR3 consists of 13 residues. The V end was cut by 8 bases, the J end by 5 bases, with 14 bases between. CDR1 and CDR2 (germline): MNHEY, SMNVEV (reference sequence). CDR3 region: CASGGHDKDTQYF. The CDR3 nucleotides read TGTGCCAGCGGGGGACACGATAAAGATACGCAGTATTTT.

This rearrangement joins TRBV7-2 to TRBJ1-5, with D perhaps TRBD1 (6 bases). The CDR3 loop spans 14 amino acids. Trimming stripped 5 bases from V and 6 bases from J, with 14 bases between. Germline lookup yields CDR1 SGHTA and CDR2 FQGNSA. DNA for the CDR3: TGTGCCAGCAGCCGAAACAGGGCGGGTCAGCCCCAGCATTTT. This translates into CASSRNRAGQPQHF.

The chain carries TRBV2 and TRBJ2-1; a possible D gene is TRBD1 (6 bases). In germline, CDR1 is SNHLY, CDR2 FYNNEI. V dropped 6 bases and J dropped 0 bases, with 12 bases sitting between them. This CDR3 comprises 15 residues. The CDR3, as DNA: TGTGCCAGCAGGGCCCGCAGGGGCTCCTACAATGAGCAGTTCTTC. Amino acids: CASRARRGSYNEQFF.

The chain employs TRBV5-4 and TRBJ2-7; possible D gene TRBD1, 6 bases. The germline V gene has CDR1 SGHNT and CDR2 YYREEE (reference sequence). The CDR3 is made up of 15 amino acids. The V and J ends lost 8 bases and 6 bases respectively, with 24 bases between them. This CDR3 reads CASAQGLNLRGEQYF. In nucleotides, the CDR3 is TGTGCCAGTGCCCAGGGGTTAAATCTACGGGGCGAGCAGTACTTC.

This chain links TRBV27 with TRBJ2-1; D ambiguous. V was cut by 3 bases and J by 6 bases, with 3 bases left in between. The CDR3 covers 11 residues. The germline CDR1 and CDR2 sequences are MNHEY and SMNVEV (reference sequence). CDR3 residues: CASSFFNEQFF. Here the CDR3 DNA reads TGTGCCAGCAGTTTTTTCAATGAGCAGTTCTTC.

This rearrangement joins TRBV5-1 to TRBJ2-1, with TRBD2 matching 12 bases. Germline V gene data show CDR1 as SGHRS and CDR2 as YFSETQ. The CDR3 runs to 16 residues. Germline trimming cut 0 bases from V and 5 bases from J; bases unmatched to any gene: 3. The DNA for the CDR3 is TGCGCCAGCAGCTTGGGACTAGCGGGGGTTGACAATGAGCAGTTCTTC. This sequence encodes CASSLGLAGVDNEQFF.

This clone was counted between two and nine times. The junction does not match germline at one end; this may be a read error. As DNA, the CDR3 is TGTGCCAGCGGTTTCCAGACCCCTGGAAACACCATATATTTT. Its protein is CASGFQTPGNTIYF. The chain has TRBV27 and TRBJ1-3; D gene ambiguous. Germline loops: CDR1 MNHEY, CDR2 SMNVEV (reference sequence). The CDR3 totals 14 residues.

This chain connects TRBV10-3 to TRBJ1-3; D possibly corresponds to TRBD1 (6 bases). Looked up from germline, CDR1 is ENHRY and CDR2 is SYGVKD. Trimming took 3 bases from V and 3 from J, leaving 12 bases between them. There are 15 residues in the CDR3. CDR3 bases: TGTGCCATCAGTGAAGCCGGGACAATTGGAAACACCATATATTTT. Translation gives CAISEAGTIGNTIYF.

This CDR3 is CAWSRDGGVQPQHF. CDR3 in DNA: TGTGCCTGGAGTAGAGACGGGGGAGTTCAGCCCCAGCATTTT. This chain joins TRBV30 and TRBJ1-5; tentatively, D is TRBD1 (5 bases). Germline lookup yields CDR1 GTSNPN and CDR2 SVGIG (reference sequence). This CDR3 is built from 14 residues. V was shortened by 2 bases and J by 6 bases, with 14 bases between the two germline ends.

The chain couples TRBV6-6 to TRBJ1-2; 8 bases match TRBD1. Germline V CDR1 and CDR2: MNHNY, SVGAGI (reference sequence). The CDR3 contains 14 residues. The J segment lost 6 bases and the V segment lost 8 bases, leaving 11 bases of the junction unmatched. CDR3 sequence reads: CASRPPRGRDGYTF. CDR3 in DNA: TGTGCCAGCCGACCGCCCAGGGGGCGAGATGGCTACACCTTC.

This sequence joins TRBV19 and TRBJ2-3; D gene unclear. Per germline, CDR1 LNHDA and CDR2 SQIVND (reference sequence). The V end was cut by 6 bases, the J end by 0 bases, with 10 bases between. The CDR3 is 14 amino acids. CDR3 coding DNA: TGTGCCAGTAGACCCCACGGAAGCACAGATACGCAGTATTTT. Protein sequence: CASRPHGSTDTQYF.

CDR3: CSVDQAGQNIRGYGYTF. In DNA, the CDR3 is TGCAGCGTTGACCAGGCAGGCCAAAACATCAGGGGCTATGGCTACACCTTC. V usage is TRBV29-1 and J usage is TRBJ1-2; tentatively, D is TRBD1 (6 bases). Deletions cut 3 bases from V and 4 bases from J, with 24 bases between. This CDR3 is built from 17 residues. The germline V gene has CDR1 SQVTM and CDR2 ANQGSEA. Complete variable domain (other parts from reference TRBV29-1 and TRBJ1-2): SAVISQKPSRDICQRGTSLTIQCQVDSQVTMMFWYRQQPGQSLTLIATANQGSEATYESGFVIDKFPISRPNLTFSTLTVSNMSPEDSSIYLCSVDQAGQNIRGYGYTFGSGTRLTVV.

The J gene is TRBJ1-4, the V gene TRBV6-5, with D unclear. The length of the CDR3 is 12 residues. Germline V gene sequence: CDR1 MNHEY, CDR2 SVGAGI. Trimming stripped 6 bases from V and 8 bases from J, with 10 bases between. CDR3 region: CASRALGEKLFF. The CDR3 DNA reads TGTGCCAGCAGGGCCCTTGGGGAAAAACTGTTTTTT.

J is TRBJ2-7 and V is TRBV5-6, with a weak D call TRBD1 (5 bases). Germline CDR1 is SGHDT and CDR2 is YYEEEE. CDR3 length: 13 amino acids. The germline V and J ends were trimmed by 3 bases and 5 bases, with 12 bases remaining between them. The CDR3 sequence is CASSSTQGNEQYF. DNA of the CDR3: TGTGCCAGCAGCTCCACCCAGGGTAACGAGCAGTACTTC.

The chain couples TRBV5-1 to TRBJ2-7, with no clear D. V lost 0 bases and J lost 2, with 6 bases in between. The CDR3 runs 13 residues. Per germline, CDR1 SGHRS and CDR2 YFSETQ. CDR3 bases: TGCGCCAGCAGCTTGGATCTGGCCTACGAGCAGTACTTC. Protein sequence: CASSLDLAYEQYF.

This clone was detected only a few times. V gene TRBV5-4 combines with J gene TRBJ2-1; 9 nucleotides agree with TRBD2. The CDR3 runs 15 residues. J lost 6 bases, V lost 2 bases, and 6 bases had no gene match. CDR1 is SGHNT, CDR2 YYREEE, per germline (reference sequence). The CDR3 sequence is CASSFGAGGLNEQFF. CDR3 bases: TGTGCCAGCAGCTTCGGTGCGGGGGGGCTCAATGAGCAGTTCTTC.

The V call is TRBV7-2, the J call TRBJ2-1, with TRBD2 as a possible D gene (7 bases). The V and J ends lost 2 bases and 6 bases respectively, with 14 bases between them. The CDR3 runs to 15 residues. Germline V gene sequence: CDR1 SGHTA, CDR2 FQGNSA. The CDR3 sequence: CASSLSGGLPNEQFF. The CDR3 DNA is TGTGCCAGCAGCTTATCGGGGGGCCTGCCCAATGAGCAGTTCTTC.

The V call is TRBV7-8, the J call TRBJ1-1; TRBD1 matches 8 bases. Germline V gene data show CDR1 as SGHVS and CDR2 as FQNEAQ. CDR3 length equals 15 residues. Losses at the gene ends were 5 bases for V and 2 bases for J; bases not matched to a gene: 7. This CDR3 is CASSPRTGKNTEAFF. The CDR3 DNA follows: TGTGCCAGCAGCCCCAGGACAGGGAAAAACACTGAAGCTTTCTTT.

The chain couples TRBV18 to TRBJ2-1; TRBD1 is a possible D gene (5 bases). The CDR3 loop spans 12 amino acids. The germline CDR1 and CDR2 sequences are KGHSH and LQKENI. Between the trimmed V and J ends, which lost 3 bases and 7 bases, there was a span of 7 bases. CDR3: CASSPDRNEQFF. DNA for the CDR3: TGTGCCAGCTCACCTGACAGAAATGAGCAGTTCTTC.